These 21 T cell receptor beta chains originate from one sample sequenced in a study of blood T cell repertoires in COVID-19. TCRdb's table, derived via immunoSEQ multiplex PCR, lists solely in-frame clones and lacks some. The repertoire consists of some 190,000 clones, with roughly 84% occurring once and the leading ten covering under 7.5%. The sample comprised peripheral blood. The receptors were sampled from a man aged 80 or over with COVID-19, enrolled during active disease.

The rearrangement links TRBV25-1 to TRBJ2-2, with 7 positions matching TRBD1. V was pared by 3 bases and J by 4 bases, with 8 bases of the junction left unmatched. Germline values: CDR1 MGHDK, CDR2 SYGVNS. The CDR3 covers 16 residues. CDR3 amino acids: CASSDPRTGPTGELFF. In DNA, the CDR3 is TGTGCCAGCAGTGATCCTAGGACAGGACCCACCGGGGAGCTGTTTTTT.

The chain couples TRBV19 to TRBJ2-3; possibly TRBD2 for D (5 bases). The CDR3 spans 15 residues. The V gene lost 3 bases and the J gene lost 6 bases, with 16 bases spanning the gap. The germline CDR1 and CDR2 sequences are LNHDA and SQIVND (reference sequence). The CDR3 bases are TGTGCCAGTAGTATGCGGCCGACGGACTCCGATACGCAGTATTTT. This translates into CASSMRPTDSDTQYF. Supplemented by reference TRBV19 and TRBJ2-3, the full variable domain reads DGGITQSPKYLFRKEGQNVTLSCEQNLNHDAMYWYRQDPGQGLRLIYYSQIVNDFQKGDIAEGYSVSREKKESFPLTVTSAQKNPTAFYLCASSMRPTDSDTQYFGPGTRLTVL.

This chain joins TRBV5-1 and TRBJ2-3, with 12 nucleotides matching TRBD1. The CDR3 runs to 17 residues. Trimming took 4 bases from V and 3 from J; bases not matched to a gene: 9. The germline CDR1 and CDR2 sequences are SGHRS and YFSETQ. The CDR3 bases are TGCGCCAGCAGCCATAGGCCGGGACAGGGGGCAACAGATACGCAGTATTTT. This gives the protein CASSHRPGQGATDTQYF.

The chain recombines TRBV6-5 with TRBJ2-5, with a possible D match to TRBD2 (7 bases). Germline CDR1 MNHEY, CDR2 SVGAGI. The V end was cut by 6 bases, the J end by 5 bases, with 13 bases between. This CDR3 comprises 13 residues. CDR3 bases: TGTGCCAGCAGGGGGGGGGCCGGGGAGACCCAGTACTTC. This encodes CASRGGAGETQYF.

V gene TRBV5-1 combines with J gene TRBJ1-2; 12 nucleotides match TRBD1. Germline V gives CDR1 SGHRS, CDR2 YFSETQ. The CDR3 contains 15 residues. The trim removed 3 bases at V and 6 bases at J, leaving 6 bases unmatched. The CDR3 region is CASSSPGQGADGYTF. Here the CDR3 DNA reads TGCGCCAGCAGCTCACCGGGACAGGGGGCTGATGGCTACACCTTC.

The gene calls are TRBV19 and TRBJ1-1; 10 nucleotides align to TRBD1. Germline V gives CDR1 LNHDA, CDR2 SQIVND (reference sequence). Trimming cost V 4 bases and J 5 bases; bases outside gene matches: 4. The CDR3 is 14 amino acids. The CDR3: CASSTDRGSTEAFF. In DNA form, the CDR3 reads TGTGCCAGTAGTACGGACAGGGGGAGTACTGAAGCTTTCTTT.

This clone was picked up a small number of times. This rearrangement joins TRBV3-1 (or the pseudogene TRBV3-2) to TRBJ1-5, with D possibly TRBD1 on 5 matching bases. The ends were cut back, 2 bases at V and 2 bases at J, with 13 bases in the middle. There are 16 residues in the CDR3. Per germline, CDR1 LGHDT and CDR2 YNNKEL (reference sequence). Here the CDR3 DNA reads TGTGCCAGCAGCCAAAGGGGCGACCCTGGCAATCAGCCCCAGCATTTT. Protein: CASSQRGDPGNQPQHF.

The V gene is TRBV10-3, the J gene TRBJ2-7, with TRBD2 identical over 9 bases. There are 13 residues in the CDR3. The trim removed 9 bases at V and 4 bases at J, leaving 7 bases unmatched. Germline CDR1 ENHRY, CDR2 SYGVKD. The CDR3 region is CAILNSGGYEQYF. CDR3 in DNA: TGTGCCATACTTAATAGCGGGGGTTACGAGCAGTACTTC.

The rearrangement links TRBV19 to TRBJ2-7; possibly TRBD2 for D (5 bases). The CDR3 has 14 residues. V lost 5 bases and J 3 bases, leaving 14 bases between the germline ends. Germline values: CDR1 LNHDA, CDR2 SQIVND (reference sequence). The CDR3 loop reads CASSSGLGSYEQYF. DNA for the CDR3: TGTGCCAGTAGTTCGGGCCTGGGGAGCTACGAGCAGTACTTC.

This chain joins TRBV29-1 and TRBJ1-3; TRBD1 might be the D (5 bases). V dropped 1 base and J dropped 4 bases, with 8 bases sitting between them. Germline V gene lookup returns CDR1 SQVTM and CDR2 ANQGSEA. The CDR3 is 13 amino acids. In DNA form, the CDR3 reads TGCAGCGTTGAAGCGGGGGGAGGAAACACCATATATTTT. It codes for CSVEAGGGNTIYF.

The chain joins TRBV5-8 to TRBJ1-5; 8 bases are a match to TRBD1. Germline loops: CDR1 SGHTS, CDR2 YDEGEE. V lost 4 bases and J lost 7; bases outside the gene matches: 7. The CDR3 has 14 amino acids. CDR3 nucleotides: TGTGCCAGCAGCCCTCGGACAGGGCGGCAGCCCCAGCATTTT. It is translated as CASSPRTGRQPQHF. Together with reference TRBV5-8 and TRBJ1-5, the CDR3 gives the full variable domain: EAGVTQSPTHLIKTRGQQATLRCSPISGHTSVYWYQQALGLGLQFLLWYDEGEERNRGNFPPRFSGRQFPNYSSELNVNALELEDSALYLCASSPRTGRQPQHFGDGTRLSIL.

This clone was counted once. This sequence joins TRBV28 and TRBJ1-2; D is unresolved. The CDR3 sequence is 12 residues long. Germline CDR1 is MDHEN and CDR2 is SYDVKM. Between the trimmed V and J ends, which lost 8 bases and 3 bases, there was a span of 10 bases. The CDR3 DNA reads TGTGCCAGCGGCGGGATCTACTATGGCTACACCTTC. This gives the protein CASGGIYYGYTF.

The V and J genes are TRBV15 and TRBJ1-1; D ambiguous. This CDR3 has 16 amino acids. The germline V gene encodes CDR1 LNHNV and CDR2 YYDKDF (reference sequence). The V gene lost 0 bases and the J gene lost 1 base, with 12 bases spanning the gap. CDR3 bases: TGTGCCACCAGCAGAGATTATAATGCAGGGAACACTGAAGCTTTCTTT. Encoded protein: CATSRDYNAGNTEAFF.

The chain couples TRBV5-8 to TRBJ1-5; 7 positions agree with TRBD1. With 4 bases clipped from V and 4 bases from J, the junction kept 8 bases outside the gene matches. CDR1 is SGHTS, CDR2 YDEGEE, per germline. The CDR3 spans 15 residues. The CDR3 here is CASSPLTGFNQPQHF. The CDR3 nucleotides read TGTGCCAGCAGCCCACTGACAGGGTTTAATCAGCCCCAGCATTTT.

This clone has more than one count but fewer than ten. V usage is TRBV5-1 and J usage is TRBJ1-6; the D gene is possibly TRBD1 (6 bases). The CDR3 loop spans 15 amino acids. Germline V gene lookup returns CDR1 SGHRS and CDR2 YFSETQ. The V gene lost 4 bases and the J gene lost 3 bases, with 11 bases spanning the gap. The CDR3: CASSLDSLYNSPLHF. The CDR3 nucleotides are TGCGCCAGCAGCCTGGACAGTCTCTATAATTCACCCCTCCACTTT.

This rearrangement joins TRBV19 to TRBJ2-2, with 7 positions matching TRBD1. The CDR3 has 15 amino acids. J lost 6 bases, V lost 3 bases, and 7 bases had no gene match. CDR1 LNHDA and CDR2 SQIVND come from the germline V gene (reference sequence). The DNA for the CDR3 is TGTGCCAGTAGTATTGCGACAGGGTCTCCCGGGGAGCTGTTTTTT. It translates to CASSIATGSPGELFF. Full variable domain (missing parts from reference TRBV19 and TRBJ2-2): DGGITQSPKYLFRKEGQNVTLSCEQNLNHDAMYWYRQDPGQGLRLIYYSQIVNDFQKGDIAEGYSVSREKKESFPLTVTSAQKNPTAFYLCASSIATGSPGELFFGEGSRLTVL.

This clone was seen once. This chain uses TRBV19 with TRBJ1-5; D is ambiguous. CDR3 length: 14 amino acids. Germline CDR1 is LNHDA and CDR2 is SQIVND (reference sequence). Trimming took 10 bases from V and 0 from J, leaving 13 bases between them. CDR3 sequence reads: CATDDKYSNQPQHF. The CDR3 nucleotides read TGTGCCACCGACGACAAGTATAGCAATCAGCCCCAGCATTTT.

The V gene is TRBV19, the J gene TRBJ1-1; no clear D gene. CDR1 and CDR2 (germline): LNHDA, SQIVND (reference sequence). The V gene lost 7 bases and the J gene lost 8 bases, with 17 bases spanning the gap. This CDR3 is 13 amino acids long. This CDR3 reads CASKSPRGYEAFF. The DNA of the CDR3 is TGTGCCAGTAAATCCCCCCGGGGTTACGAAGCTTTCTTT.

The chain joins TRBV28 to TRBJ1-1; 8 nucleotides match TRBD1. The V segment lost 5 bases and the J segment 9 bases; nucleotides outside the gene matches: 11. Per germline, CDR1 MDHEN and CDR2 SYDVKM. This CDR3 contains 14 residues. The CDR3 region is CASSQGAPLGQAFF. In nucleotides, the CDR3 is TGTGCCAGCAGTCAGGGGGCGCCCCTTGGCCAAGCTTTCTTT.

V usage is TRBV28 and J usage is TRBJ1-5; D possibly corresponds to TRBD1 (5 bases). V lost 8 bases to trimming and J lost 7 bases, with 12 bases between them. CDR1 MDHEN and CDR2 SYDVKM come from the germline V gene. The CDR3 totals 12 residues. CDR3 loop: CASHPQGQPQHF. The CDR3 DNA sequence: TGTGCCAGCCACCCTCAGGGACAGCCCCAGCATTTT.

The genes are TRBV27 and TRBJ2-3; 13 positions match TRBD2. Germline loops: CDR1 MNHEY, CDR2 SMNVEV (reference sequence). CDR3 size: 21 residues. After removal of 0 bases from V and 3 bases from J, the junction contained 15 bases not matched to a gene. The CDR3 nucleotides are TGTGCCAGCAGTTTATCGCTCCCGACTAGCGGGGGGTTCAGGAGGACAGATACGCAGTATTTT. Translation gives CASSLSLPTSGGFRRTDTQYF.